The T cell receptor beta chain described here comes from a study of T-cell memory formation after mild COVID-19. This clonotype was observed a handful of times. As yet, its antigen is unknown. Study-level findings and limits: Contracting CD8+ clones were enriched in EMRA, CD4+ mainly in CM and EM. Later expanders leaned toward CD4+, whereas clones contracting from day 15 to 85 were balanced CD4/CD8.

TCRdb redid the calling of the 5' RACE reads with MiXCR, one entry per CDR3 protein. The sample holds under 85,000 distinct CDR3 sequences, roughly 14% seen once. The CDR3 consists of 19 residues. With V trimmed by 1 base and J by 2 bases, 17 bases remained unmatched. Germline CDR1 reads SGHAT; CDR2 reads FQNNGV. The sequence came from an adult woman who had mild COVID-19 (a few samples of this study predate the infection). Cell type and time point are not known. V gene TRBV11-2 combines with J gene TRBJ2-7; 7 nucleotides match TRBD1. Sequenced material: PBMCs or a T cell subset sorted from them (not recorded which). This CDR3 reads CASSLAVVEQGRNTYEQYF. The CDR3 nucleotides are TGTGCCAGCAGCTTAGCCGTCGTAGAACAGGGGCGAAATACCTACGAGCAGTACTTC.